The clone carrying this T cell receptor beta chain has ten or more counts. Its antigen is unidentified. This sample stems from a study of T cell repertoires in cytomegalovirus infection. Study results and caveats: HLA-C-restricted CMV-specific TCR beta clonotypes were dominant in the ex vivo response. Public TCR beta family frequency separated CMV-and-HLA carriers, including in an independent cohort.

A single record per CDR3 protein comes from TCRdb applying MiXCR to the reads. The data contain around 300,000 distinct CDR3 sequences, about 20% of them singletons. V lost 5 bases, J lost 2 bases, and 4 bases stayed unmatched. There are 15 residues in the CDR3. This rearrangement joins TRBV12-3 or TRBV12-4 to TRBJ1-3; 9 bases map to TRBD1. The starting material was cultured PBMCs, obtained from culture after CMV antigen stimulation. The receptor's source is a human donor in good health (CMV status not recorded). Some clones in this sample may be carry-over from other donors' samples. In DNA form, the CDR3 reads TGTGCCAGCAGTCCGGGACAGGGTCCTGGAAACACCATATATTTT. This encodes CASSPGQGPGNTIYF.